This T cell receptor beta chain was documented in a study of CDR3 diversity in severe acne. This clonotype was observed a few times. Each CDR3 protein gets one entry after TCRdb re-called the PCR reads with MiXCR. The sample records approximately 77,000 distinct CDR3 sequences, under 55% being singletons. What was sequenced was blood. The receptor was derived from a male donor with severe acne vulgaris.

For the CDR3, the DNA is TGCGCCAGCAGCAATTTAGCGGGGGTTAACAATGAGCAGTTCTTC. Residues: CASSNLAGVNNEQFF. The chain combines TRBV5-1 with TRBJ2-1, with 9 bases lining up with TRBD2. This CDR3 is 15 amino acids long. V shed 4 bases, J shed 5 bases, and the junction held 7 bases outside the gene matches. Germline lookup yields CDR1 SGHRS and CDR2 YFSETQ.